These 21 T cell receptor beta chains were sequenced from one sample in a study of control samples from healthy donors and cancer patients. Profiling relied on immunoSEQ multiplex PCR, and the TCRdb table lists in-frame clones only, not all of them. The table shows about 17,000 clones, with about 89% occurring only once. Sequenced material: PBMCs. Receptor source: a man in his 60s with head and neck cancer.

The gene calls are TRBV2 and TRBJ1-6, with 9 positions matching TRBD1. CDR1 is SNHLY and CDR2 is FYNNEI in the germline V gene. This CDR3 region has 16 residues. V lost 5 bases, J lost 5 bases, and 7 bases stayed unmatched. The CDR3 protein is CASSYQGQGNNSPLHF. The CDR3 coding sequence is TGTGCCAGCAGTTACCAGGGACAGGGTAATAATTCACCCCTCCACTTT.

The chain has TRBV10-2 and TRBJ2-7; D is possibly TRBD2 (5 bases). This CDR3 comprises 14 residues. Trimming cost V 9 bases and J 0 bases, with 15 bases left between them. Germline V gives CDR1 WSHSY, CDR2 SAAADI. The CDR3 region has the DNA TGCGCCAGTCACCCGACTGGGAGCTCCTACGAGCAGTACTTC. This translates into CASHPTGSSYEQYF.

V usage is TRBV6-5 and J usage is TRBJ2-5; 8 bases map to TRBD2. This CDR3 spans 15 amino acids. V lost 6 bases and J lost 2; bases outside the gene matches: 8. The V gene's germline CDR1 is MNHEY and CDR2 SVGAGI. The CDR3 sequence is CASRGGGPPQETQYF. CDR3 nucleotides: TGTGCCAGCAGGGGCGGGGGGCCGCCTCAAGAGACCCAGTACTTC.

The rearrangement joins TRBV29-1 to TRBJ1-2, with D perhaps TRBD1 (5 bases). CDR1 is SQVTM, CDR2 ANQGSEA, per germline. This CDR3 has 15 amino acids. V lost 5 bases and J lost 7, with 23 bases in between. The CDR3 bases are TGCAGCGTTCGAAGTCTGGCCAGGGTGATGGCTGGCTACACCTTC. This encodes CSVRSLARVMAGYTF.

The gene calls are TRBV18 and TRBJ2-1; 10 nucleotides agree with TRBD1. V dropped 4 bases and J dropped 9; count of bases not matched to a gene: 12. The CDR3 has 16 residues. In germline, CDR1 is KGHSH, CDR2 LQKENI. In DNA form, the CDR3 reads TGTGCCAGCTCACTACCCCCGGGACAGGGGAGGGGTGAGCAGTTCTTC. It codes for CASSLPPGQGRGEQFF.

This chain connects TRBV11-2 to TRBJ2-7; D assignment may be TRBD1 or TRBD2 (5 bases each). V was pared by 5 bases and J by 0 bases, with 14 bases between. This CDR3 region has 15 residues. Germline values: CDR1 SGHAT, CDR2 FQNNGV. CDR3 region: CASSISRDASYEQYF. DNA of the CDR3: TGTGCCAGCAGCATCAGCCGGGACGCCTCCTACGAGCAGTACTTC.

The chain has TRBV12-3 or TRBV12-4 and TRBJ2-3; D gene uncertain. V lost 3 bases, J lost 10 bases, and 11 bases lay in between. The CDR3 loop spans 12 amino acids. CDR3 protein: CASSFQPRAQYF. CDR3 coding DNA: TGTGCCAGCAGTTTTCAACCCCGAGCGCAGTATTTT.

The chain is built from TRBV2 and TRBJ2-7, with 8 bases lining up with TRBD1. J lost 6 bases, V lost 5 bases, and 15 bases had no gene match. From germline, CDR1 is SNHLY and CDR2 FYNNEI. The CDR3 is 16 residues long. This CDR3 is CASSPRGGWTGPEQYF. In DNA form, the CDR3 reads TGTGCCAGCAGTCCAAGAGGTGGGTGGACAGGGCCCGAGCAGTACTTC.

The chain joins TRBV5-5 to TRBJ2-2, with D hard to call. Trimming took off 2 bases at V and 6 bases at J, with 11 bases between the two ends. The CDR3 has 14 amino acids. The germline V gene encodes CDR1 SGHKS and CDR2 YYEKEE (reference sequence). The CDR3 loop reads CASSFHWEAGELFF. The CDR3 DNA is TGTGCCAGCAGCTTTCATTGGGAAGCCGGGGAGCTGTTTTTT.

The chain links TRBV18 to TRBJ1-1, with no clear D. Germline loops: CDR1 KGHSH, CDR2 LQKENI. The CDR3 consists of 13 residues. The ends were cut back, 3 bases at V and 7 bases at J, with 12 bases in the middle. The CDR3 DNA follows: TGTGCCAGCTCACCGGCAGGACTTTTTGAAGCTTTCTTT. Translated: CASSPAGLFEAFF. The full variable domain, in which reference TRBV18 and TRBJ1-1 provide the parts outside the CDR3, is NAGVMQNPRHLVRRRGQEARLRCSPMKGHSHVYWYRQLPEEGLKFMVYLQKENIIDESGMPKERFSAEFPKEGPSILRIQQVVRGDSAAYFCASSPAGLFEAFFGQGTRLTVV.

The chain has TRBV29-1 and TRBJ1-1; D not certain. Germline V lookup: CDR1 SQVTM, CDR2 ANQGSEA. The CDR3 consists of 12 residues. The ends were cut back, 4 bases at V and 4 bases at J, with 10 bases in the middle. The CDR3 bases are TGCAGCGTTGGACAAGTCGGCACTGAAGCTTTCTTT. It specifies CSVGQVGTEAFF.

The V and J genes are TRBV18 and TRBJ1-4, with TRBD1 as a possible D gene (6 bases). V was clipped by 4 bases and J by 0 bases, with 9 bases between them. The CDR3 runs to 15 residues. CDR1 KGHSH and CDR2 LQKENI come from the germline V gene. The DNA of the CDR3 is TGTGCCAGCTCACTACAGGGCCCAACTAATGAAAAACTGTTTTTT. Its protein is CASSLQGPTNEKLFF. The full variable domain, its missing parts supplied by reference TRBV18 and TRBJ1-4, is NAGVMQNPRHLVRRRGQEARLRCSPMKGHSHVYWYRQLPEEGLKFMVYLQKENIIDESGMPKERFSAEFPKEGPSILRIQQVVRGDSAAYFCASSLQGPTNEKLFFGSGTQLSVL.

This clone was seen once. The CDR3 DNA sequence: TGTGCCAGCAACAGGGGAACGGTCGCTGAAGCTTTCTTT. The encoded protein is CASNRGTVAEAFF. The J gene is TRBJ1-1, the V gene TRBV6-5, with TRBD1 matching over 7 bases. Trimming removed 7 bases from V and 6 bases from J; junction bases left unmatched: 8. The CDR3 contains 13 residues. Germline V gives CDR1 MNHEY, CDR2 SVGAGI.

This clone was observed a single time. The V gene is TRBV19, the J gene TRBJ2-7; TRBD1 might be the D (5 bases). V was trimmed by 4 bases and J by 4 bases, leaving 17 bases between them. Germline V lookup: CDR1 LNHDA, CDR2 SQIVND (reference sequence). CDR3 size: 15 residues. For the CDR3, the DNA is TGTGCCAGTAGTAATAGTGACAGACTGAGGTACGAGCAGTACTTC. Protein product: CASSNSDRLRYEQYF.

This chain uses TRBV27 with TRBJ1-1, with D hard to call. Germline loops: CDR1 MNHEY, CDR2 SMNVEV (reference sequence). The CDR3 covers 14 residues. V was cut by 5 bases and J by 3 bases, with 13 bases left in between. CDR3 bases: TGTGCCAGCAGTCCCCTGGGTGTAGACACTGAAGCTTTCTTT. As protein: CASSPLGVDTEAFF.

The rearrangement links TRBV28 to TRBJ2-2; no definite D call. The germline CDR1 and CDR2 sequences are MDHEN and SYDVKM. Trimming removed 8 bases at V and 0 bases at J, with 13 bases between. This CDR3 spans 15 amino acids. The CDR3 bases are TGTGCCAGCGGTTCGGCACCTCCGAACACCGGGGAGCTGTTTTTT. It yields the protein CASGSAPPNTGELFF.

CDR3 nucleotides: TGTGCCAGCAGCTTTTTCCCAACCGGGACAGGGGTGGACGAGCAGTACTTC. Amino acid sequence: CASSFFPTGTGVDEQYF. This rearrangement joins TRBV5-6 to TRBJ2-7, with 10 positions matching TRBD1. Germline V gene lookup returns CDR1 SGHDT and CDR2 YYEEEE. The trim removed 2 bases at V and 5 bases at J, leaving 13 bases unmatched. The CDR3 is 17 amino acids.

This chain joins TRBV10-3 and TRBJ1-2; D remains unclear. Trimming left V 0 bases short and J 4 bases short, with 9 bases between. The CDR3 spans 14 residues. Germline V gene data show CDR1 as ENHRY and CDR2 as SYGVKD. The CDR3 bases are TGTGCCATCAGTGAGTCGGGCCGGATCTATGGCTACACCTTC. Amino acid sequence: CAISESGRIYGYTF.

The chain joins TRBV9 to TRBJ1-3; D is uncertain. Trimming pared 4 bases from V and 3 bases from J, leaving 20 bases between. The CDR3 is 17 residues long. Germline CDR1 SGDLS, CDR2 YYNGEE. Here the CDR3 DNA reads TGTGCCAGCAGCCCCCAATCGGCCCCTCTTGTTGGAAACACCATATATTTT. The encoded protein is CASSPQSAPLVGNTIYF.

The V gene is TRBV7-9, the J gene TRBJ2-5; TRBD2 might be the D (6 bases). Trimming cost V 3 bases and J 4 bases, with 12 bases left between them. The germline V gene has CDR1 SEHNR and CDR2 FQNEAQ (reference sequence). There are 14 residues in the CDR3. The CDR3 protein is CASSLGPGGETQYF. The CDR3 bases are TGTGCCAGCAGCTTGGGCCCCGGGGGAGAGACCCAGTACTTC.

This clone was observed a single time. This rearrangement joins TRBV5-1 to TRBJ1-5, with 9 nucleotides matching TRBD1. The CDR3 runs 15 residues. V trimming: 4 bases; J trimming: 3 bases; junction bases outside the gene matches: 5. The V gene's germline CDR1 is SGHRS and CDR2 YFSETQ. CDR3 nucleotide sequence: TGCGCCAGCAGCACCGGGACAGGGAACAATCAGCCCCAGCATTTT. As protein: CASSTGTGNNQPQHF.